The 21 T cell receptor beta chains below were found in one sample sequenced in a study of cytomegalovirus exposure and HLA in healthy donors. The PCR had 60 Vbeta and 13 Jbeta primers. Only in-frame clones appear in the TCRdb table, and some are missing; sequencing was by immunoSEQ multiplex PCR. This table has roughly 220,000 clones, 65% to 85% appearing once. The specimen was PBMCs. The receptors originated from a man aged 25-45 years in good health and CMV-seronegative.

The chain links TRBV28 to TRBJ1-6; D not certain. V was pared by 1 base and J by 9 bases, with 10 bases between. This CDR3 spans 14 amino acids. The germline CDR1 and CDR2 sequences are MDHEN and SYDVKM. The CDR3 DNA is TGTGCCAGCAGTTTATCGGGAGTCGCTTCACCCCTCCACTTT. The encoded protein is CASSLSGVASPLHF. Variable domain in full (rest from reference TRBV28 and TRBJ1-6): DVKVTQSSRYLVKRTGEKVFLECVQDMDHENMFWYRQDPGLGLRLIYFSYDVKMKEKGDIPEGYSVSREKKERFSLILESASTNQTSMYLCASSLSGVASPLHFGNGTRLTVT.

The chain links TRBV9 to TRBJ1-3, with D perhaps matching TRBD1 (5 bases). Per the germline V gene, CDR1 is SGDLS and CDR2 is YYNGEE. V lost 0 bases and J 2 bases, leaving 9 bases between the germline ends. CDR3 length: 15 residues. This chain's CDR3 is CASSVGTTPGNTIYF. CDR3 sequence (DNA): TGTGCCAGCAGCGTAGGGACAACCCCTGGAAACACCATATATTTT.

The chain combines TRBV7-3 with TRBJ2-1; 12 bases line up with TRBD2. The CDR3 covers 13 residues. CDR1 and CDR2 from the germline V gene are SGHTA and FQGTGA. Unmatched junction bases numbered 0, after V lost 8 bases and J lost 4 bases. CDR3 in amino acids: CASGTSGYNEQFF. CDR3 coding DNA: TGTGCCAGCGGGACTAGCGGGTACAATGAGCAGTTCTTC.

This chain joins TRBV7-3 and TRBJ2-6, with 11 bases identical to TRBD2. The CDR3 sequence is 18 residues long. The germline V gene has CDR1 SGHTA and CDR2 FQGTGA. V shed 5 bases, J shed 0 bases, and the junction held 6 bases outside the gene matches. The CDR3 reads CASSPYSGGGSGANVLTF. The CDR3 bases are TGTGCCAGCAGCCCGTATAGCGGGGGGGGCTCTGGGGCCAACGTCCTGACTTTC.

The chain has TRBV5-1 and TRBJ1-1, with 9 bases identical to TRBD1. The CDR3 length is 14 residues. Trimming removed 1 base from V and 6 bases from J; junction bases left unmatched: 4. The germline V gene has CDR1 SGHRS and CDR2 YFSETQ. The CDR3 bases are TGCGCCAGCAGCTTGACAGGGGGCTCCTCTGAAGCTTTCTTT. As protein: CASSLTGGSSEAFF.

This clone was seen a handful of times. CDR3 sequence: CASSLGRGGRATDTQYF. CDR3 DNA: TGTGCCAGCAGCTTGGGGCGGGGGGGCCGTGCCACAGATACGCAGTATTTT. The chain employs TRBV5-4 and TRBJ2-3; 9 nucleotides match TRBD2. V shed 0 bases and J 2 bases; nucleotides not matched to a gene: 7. The CDR3 loop spans 17 amino acids. From germline, CDR1 is SGHNT and CDR2 YYREEE (reference sequence).

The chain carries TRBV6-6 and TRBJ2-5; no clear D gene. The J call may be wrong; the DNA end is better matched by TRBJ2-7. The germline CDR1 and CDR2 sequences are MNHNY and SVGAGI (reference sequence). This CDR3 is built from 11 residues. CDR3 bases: TGTGCCAGCAGCCCGTCCTACGAGCAGTACTTC. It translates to CASSPSYEQYF.

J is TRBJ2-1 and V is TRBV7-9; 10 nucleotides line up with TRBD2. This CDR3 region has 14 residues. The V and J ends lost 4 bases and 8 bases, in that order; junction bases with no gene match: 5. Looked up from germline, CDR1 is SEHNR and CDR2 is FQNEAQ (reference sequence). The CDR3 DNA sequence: TGTGCCAGCAGCTCCGGGACTAGCGCCGATGAGCAGTTCTTC. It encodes CASSSGTSADEQFF.

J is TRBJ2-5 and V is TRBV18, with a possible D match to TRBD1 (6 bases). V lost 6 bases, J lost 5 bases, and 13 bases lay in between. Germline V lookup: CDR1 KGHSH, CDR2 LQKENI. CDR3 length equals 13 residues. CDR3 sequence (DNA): TGTGCCAGCTCTCGAACAGGGCAGGAGACCCAGTACTTC. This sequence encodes CASSRTGQETQYF.

The CDR3: CASSPAGELIKTQYF. The CDR3 DNA follows: TGTGCCAGCAGCCCGGCAGGGGAACTCATAAAGACCCAGTACTTC. The V and J genes are TRBV11-2 and TRBJ2-5; TRBD1 might be the D (6 bases). The CDR3 runs to 15 residues. V lost 5 bases to trimming and J lost 6 bases, with 19 bases between them. Germline V lookup: CDR1 SGHAT, CDR2 FQNNGV.

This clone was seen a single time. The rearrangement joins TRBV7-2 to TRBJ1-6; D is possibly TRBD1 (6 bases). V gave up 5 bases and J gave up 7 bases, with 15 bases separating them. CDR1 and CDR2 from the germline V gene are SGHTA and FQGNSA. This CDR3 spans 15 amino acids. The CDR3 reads CASSQAQGSNSPLHF. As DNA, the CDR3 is TGTGCCAGCAGCCAGGCACAGGGAAGCAATTCACCCCTCCACTTT.

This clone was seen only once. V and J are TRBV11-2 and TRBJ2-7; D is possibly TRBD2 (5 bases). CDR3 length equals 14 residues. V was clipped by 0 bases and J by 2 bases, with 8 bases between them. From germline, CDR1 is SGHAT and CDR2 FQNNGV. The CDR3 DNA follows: TGTGCCAGCAGCTTAGAGCCTAGCACCTACGAGCAGTACTTC. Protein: CASSLEPSTYEQYF.

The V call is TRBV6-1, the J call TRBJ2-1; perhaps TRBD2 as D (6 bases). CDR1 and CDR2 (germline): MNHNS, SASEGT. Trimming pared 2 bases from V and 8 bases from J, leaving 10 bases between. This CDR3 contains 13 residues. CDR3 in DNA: TGTGCCAGCAGTGAACGCGGGGCCGATGAGCAGTTCTTC. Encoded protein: CASSERGADEQFF.

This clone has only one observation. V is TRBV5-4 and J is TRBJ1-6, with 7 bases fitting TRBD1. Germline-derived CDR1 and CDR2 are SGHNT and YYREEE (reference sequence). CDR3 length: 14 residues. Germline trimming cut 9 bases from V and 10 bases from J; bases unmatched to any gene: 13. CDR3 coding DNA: TGTGCCACCAATCAGGGAAGGGGGCGATCACCCCTCCACTTT. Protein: CATNQGRGRSPLHF.

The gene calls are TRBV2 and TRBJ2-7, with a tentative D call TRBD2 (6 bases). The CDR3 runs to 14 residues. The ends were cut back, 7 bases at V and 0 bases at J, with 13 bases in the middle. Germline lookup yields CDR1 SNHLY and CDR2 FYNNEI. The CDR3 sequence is CASKAEGSSYEQYF. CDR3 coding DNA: TGTGCCAGCAAAGCGGAGGGGAGCTCCTACGAGCAGTACTTC.

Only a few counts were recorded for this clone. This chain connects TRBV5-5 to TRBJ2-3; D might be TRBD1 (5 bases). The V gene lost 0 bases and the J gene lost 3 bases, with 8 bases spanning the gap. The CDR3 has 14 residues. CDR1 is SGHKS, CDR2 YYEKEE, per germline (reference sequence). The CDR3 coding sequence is TGTGCCAGCAGCTTGGAAGGGGCAACAGATACGCAGTATTTT. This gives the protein CASSLEGATDTQYF.

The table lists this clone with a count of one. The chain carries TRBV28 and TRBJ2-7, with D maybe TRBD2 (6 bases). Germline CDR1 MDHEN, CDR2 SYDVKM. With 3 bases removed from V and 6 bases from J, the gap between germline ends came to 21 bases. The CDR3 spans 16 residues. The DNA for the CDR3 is TGTGCCAGCAGTTTTCGGGCGCGGGGACCTGGGGGCGAGCAGTACTTC. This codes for CASSFRARGPGGEQYF.

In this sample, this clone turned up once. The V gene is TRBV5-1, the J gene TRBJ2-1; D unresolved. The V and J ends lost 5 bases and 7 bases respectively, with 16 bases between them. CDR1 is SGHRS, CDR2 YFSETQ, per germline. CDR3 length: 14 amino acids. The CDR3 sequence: CASSFKSPSNEQFF. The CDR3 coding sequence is TGCGCCAGCAGTTTTAAGAGTCCCTCGAATGAGCAGTTCTTC.

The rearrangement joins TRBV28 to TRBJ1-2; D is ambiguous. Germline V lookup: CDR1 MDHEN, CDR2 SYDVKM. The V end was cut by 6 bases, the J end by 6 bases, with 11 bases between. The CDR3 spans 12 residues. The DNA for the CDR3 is TGTGCCAGCAGCACTGCCGGGAATGGCTACACCTTC. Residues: CASSTAGNGYTF.

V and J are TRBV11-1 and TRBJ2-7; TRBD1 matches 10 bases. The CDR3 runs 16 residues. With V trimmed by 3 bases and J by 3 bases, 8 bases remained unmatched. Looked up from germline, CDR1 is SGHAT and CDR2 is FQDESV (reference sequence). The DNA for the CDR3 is TGTGCCAGCAGCTTGAGGAACCGGGACAGGGGCTACGAGCAGTACTTC. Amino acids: CASSLRNRDRGYEQYF. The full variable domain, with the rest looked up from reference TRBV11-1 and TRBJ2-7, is EAEVAQSPRYKITEKSQAVAFWCDPISGHATLYWYRQILGQGPELLVQFQDESVVDDSQLPKDRFSAERLKGVDSTLKIQPAELGDSAMYLCASSLRNRDRGYEQYFGPGTRLTVT.

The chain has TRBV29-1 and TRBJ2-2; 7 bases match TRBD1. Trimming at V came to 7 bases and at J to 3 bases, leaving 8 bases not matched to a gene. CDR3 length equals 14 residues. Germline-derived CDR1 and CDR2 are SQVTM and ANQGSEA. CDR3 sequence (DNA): TGCAGCGCCACAGGGACAGCAGACACCGGGGAGCTGTTTTTT. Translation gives CSATGTADTGELFF.